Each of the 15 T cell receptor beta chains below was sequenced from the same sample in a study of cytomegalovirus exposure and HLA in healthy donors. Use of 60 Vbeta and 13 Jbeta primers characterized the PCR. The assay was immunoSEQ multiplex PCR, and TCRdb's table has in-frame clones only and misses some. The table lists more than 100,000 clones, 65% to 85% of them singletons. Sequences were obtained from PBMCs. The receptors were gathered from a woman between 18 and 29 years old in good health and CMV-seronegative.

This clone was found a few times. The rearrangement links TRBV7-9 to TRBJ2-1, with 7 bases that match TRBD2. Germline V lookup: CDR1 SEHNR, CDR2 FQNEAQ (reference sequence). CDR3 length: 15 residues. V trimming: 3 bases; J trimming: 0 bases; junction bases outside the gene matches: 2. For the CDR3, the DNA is TGTGCCAGCAGCTTCTCTAGCGGCTCCTACAATGAGCAGTTCTTC. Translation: CASSFSSGSYNEQFF.

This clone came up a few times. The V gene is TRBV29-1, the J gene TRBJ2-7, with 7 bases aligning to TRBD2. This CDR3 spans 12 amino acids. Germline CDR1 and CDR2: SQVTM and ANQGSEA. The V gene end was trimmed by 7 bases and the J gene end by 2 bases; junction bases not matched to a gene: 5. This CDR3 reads CSGMGGPYEQYF. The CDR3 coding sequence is TGCAGCGGGATGGGAGGGCCCTACGAGCAGTACTTC.

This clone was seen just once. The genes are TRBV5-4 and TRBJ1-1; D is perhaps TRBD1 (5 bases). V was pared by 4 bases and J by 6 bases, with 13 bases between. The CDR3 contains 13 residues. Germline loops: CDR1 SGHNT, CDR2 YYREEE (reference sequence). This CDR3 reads CASSRAGDSEAFF. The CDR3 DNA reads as TGTGCCAGCAGCCGGGCCGGGGACTCTGAAGCTTTCTTT.

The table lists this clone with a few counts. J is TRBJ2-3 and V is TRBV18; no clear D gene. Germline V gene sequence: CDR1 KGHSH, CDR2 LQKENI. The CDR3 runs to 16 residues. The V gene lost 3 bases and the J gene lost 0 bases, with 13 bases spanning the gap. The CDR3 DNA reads TGTGCCAGCTCACCTTATACAGTCGCTAGCACAGATACGCAGTATTTT. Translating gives CASSPYTVASTDTQYF.

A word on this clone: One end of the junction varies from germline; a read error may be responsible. CDR3 sequence reads: CASSSGGPFSEQYF. CDR3 DNA sequence: TGTGCCAGCAGCAGCGGGGGCCCCTTCAGCGAGCAATACTTC. The chain is built from TRBV7-8 and TRBJ2-7, with 8 positions matching TRBD2. CDR1 is SGHVS and CDR2 is FQNEAQ in the germline V gene. The CDR3 is 14 residues long.

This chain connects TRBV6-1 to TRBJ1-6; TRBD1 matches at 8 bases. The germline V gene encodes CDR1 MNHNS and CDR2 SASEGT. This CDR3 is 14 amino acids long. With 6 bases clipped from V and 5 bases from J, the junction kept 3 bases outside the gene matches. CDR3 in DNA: TGTGCCAGCAGAGACAGGGGAGATAATTCACCCCTCCACTTT. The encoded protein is CASRDRGDNSPLHF.

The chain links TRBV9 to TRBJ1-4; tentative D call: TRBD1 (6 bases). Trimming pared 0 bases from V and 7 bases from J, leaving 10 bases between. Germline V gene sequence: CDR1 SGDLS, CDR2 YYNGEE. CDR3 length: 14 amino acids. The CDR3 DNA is TGTGCCAGCAGCGTAGAAGGGGGTGGTGAAAAACTGTTTTTT. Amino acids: CASSVEGGGEKLFF. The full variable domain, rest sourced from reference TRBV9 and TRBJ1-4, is DSGVTQTPKHLITATGQRVTLRCSPRSGDLSVYWYQQSLDQGLQFLIQYYNGEERAKGNILERFSAQQFPDLHSELNLSSLELGDSALYFCASSVEGGGEKLFFGSGTQLSVL.

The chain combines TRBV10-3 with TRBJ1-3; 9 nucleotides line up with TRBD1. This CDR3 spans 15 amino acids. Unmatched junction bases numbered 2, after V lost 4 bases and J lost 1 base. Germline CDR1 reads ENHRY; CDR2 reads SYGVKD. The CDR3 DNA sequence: TGTGCCATCAGTGGAGGACAGGGGTCTGGAAACACCATATATTTT. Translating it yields CAISGGQGSGNTIYF.

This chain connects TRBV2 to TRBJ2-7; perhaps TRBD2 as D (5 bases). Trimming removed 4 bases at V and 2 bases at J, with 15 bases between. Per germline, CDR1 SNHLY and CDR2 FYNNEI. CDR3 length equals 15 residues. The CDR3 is CASSVGAAVTYEQYF. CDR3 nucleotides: TGTGCCAGCAGTGTAGGAGCGGCCGTAACCTACGAGCAGTACTTC.

The CDR3 region is CAISESRDSSEKLFF. The CDR3 DNA is TGTGCCATCAGTGAGTCGAGGGACAGTTCGGAAAAACTGTTTTTT. This chain links TRBV10-3 with TRBJ1-4; 7 nucleotides match TRBD1. The CDR3 has 15 residues. Looked up from germline, CDR1 is ENHRY and CDR2 is SYGVKD. V was pared by 0 bases and J by 8 bases, with 6 bases of the junction left unmatched.

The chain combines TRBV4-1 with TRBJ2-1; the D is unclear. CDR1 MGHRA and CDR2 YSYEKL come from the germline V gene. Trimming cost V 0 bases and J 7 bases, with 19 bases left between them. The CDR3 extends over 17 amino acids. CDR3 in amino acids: CASSQDQGARGRNEQFF. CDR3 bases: TGCGCCAGCAGCCAAGATCAAGGAGCCCGAGGCCGGAATGAGCAGTTCTTC.

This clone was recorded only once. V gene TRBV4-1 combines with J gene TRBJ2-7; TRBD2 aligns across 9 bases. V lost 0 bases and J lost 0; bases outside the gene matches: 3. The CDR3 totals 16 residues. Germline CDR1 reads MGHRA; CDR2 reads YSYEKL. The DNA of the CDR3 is TGCGCCAGCAGCCAAGATTCTAGCGGGATCTCCTACGAGCAGTACTTC. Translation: CASSQDSSGISYEQYF.

The CDR3 coding sequence is TGTGCCAGCAGCTTTAGGGGGTCCGGGGAGCTGTTTTTT. This gives the protein CASSFRGSGELFF. The chain joins TRBV11-3 to TRBJ2-2, with a tentative D call TRBD1 (6 bases). The CDR3 spans 13 residues. The germline V and J ends were trimmed by 3 bases and 6 bases, with 8 bases remaining between them. Germline CDR1 is SGHNT and CDR2 is YENEEA. Full variable domain (rest looked up from reference TRBV11-3 and TRBJ2-2): EAGVVQSPRYKIIEKKQPVAFWCNPISGHNTLYWYLQNLGQGPELLIRYENEEAVDDSQLPKDRFSAERLKGVDSTLKIQPAELGDSAVYLCASSFRGSGELFFGEGSRLTVL.

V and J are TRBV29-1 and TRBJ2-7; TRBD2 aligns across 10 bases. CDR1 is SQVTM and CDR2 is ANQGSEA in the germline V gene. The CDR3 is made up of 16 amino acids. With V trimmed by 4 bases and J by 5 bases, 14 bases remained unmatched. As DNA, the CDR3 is TGCAGCGTTGGGGGCGCTAGCGGGAGATTGGCGCACGAGCAGTACTTC. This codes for CSVGGASGRLAHEQYF.

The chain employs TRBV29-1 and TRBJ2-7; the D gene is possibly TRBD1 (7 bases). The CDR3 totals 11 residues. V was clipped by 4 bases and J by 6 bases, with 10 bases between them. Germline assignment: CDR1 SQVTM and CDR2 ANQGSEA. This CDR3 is CSVVQGGEQYF. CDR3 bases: TGCAGCGTTGTTCAGGGGGGCGAGCAGTACTTC.